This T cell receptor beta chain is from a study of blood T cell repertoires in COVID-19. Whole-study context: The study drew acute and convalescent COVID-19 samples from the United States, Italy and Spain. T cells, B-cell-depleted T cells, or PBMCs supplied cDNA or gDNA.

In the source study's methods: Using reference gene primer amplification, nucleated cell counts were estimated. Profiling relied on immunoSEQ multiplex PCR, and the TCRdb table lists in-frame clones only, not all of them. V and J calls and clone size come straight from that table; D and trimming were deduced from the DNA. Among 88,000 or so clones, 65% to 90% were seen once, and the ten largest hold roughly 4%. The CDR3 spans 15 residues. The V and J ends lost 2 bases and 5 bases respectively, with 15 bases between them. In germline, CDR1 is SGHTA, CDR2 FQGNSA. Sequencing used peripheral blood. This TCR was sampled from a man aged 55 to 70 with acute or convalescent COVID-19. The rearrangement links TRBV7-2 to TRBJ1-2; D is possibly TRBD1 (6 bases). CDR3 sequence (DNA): TGTGCCAGCAGCTTACCAGGACAGAGATTGTATGGCTACACCTTC. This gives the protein CASSLPGQRLYGYTF.